This entry concerns a single TCR beta chain. CDR1 is MNHEY and CDR2 is SVGAGI in the germline V gene. The junction had 14 bases not matched to a gene; V was cut back by 8 bases and J by 7 bases. The CDR3 is 15 residues long. The source of the sample is a study of blood T cell repertoires in COVID-19. Cohort allocation depended upon clinical history that participants reported. As originally analysed: How many nucleated cells were present was estimated from reference gene primer amplification. Only in-frame clones appear in the TCRdb table, and some are missing; sequencing was by immunoSEQ multiplex PCR. That table is the source of V, J and clone size, and D and trimming were worked out from the DNA. The profile shows 150,000 or so clones, 70% to 85% of them singletons.

The clonotype was recovered from a man aged 45-65 years who had recovered from COVID-19. The rearrangement links TRBV6-5 to TRBJ2-4, with 7 bases lining up with TRBD1. Material: PBMCs or T cells enriched from blood (not recorded which). CDR3 protein: CASQKGAQRLNIQYF. CDR3 in DNA: TGTGCCAGCCAAAAGGGGGCGCAGCGCCTCAACATTCAGTACTTC.